These 25 T cell receptor beta chains originate from one sample sequenced in a study of human T cells and chemical hapten exposure. Using its own MiXCR run on the RACE reads, TCRdb lists one record per CDR3 protein. The sample has 350,000 to 400,000 distinct CDR3 sequences, 5% to 6.5% seen once. This sample's time point: pre-sensitization, week 0. As for treatment: therapeutic diphenylcyclopropenone sensitization with weekly scalp DPC. The source was whole blood, collected in connection with sensitization to the hapten diphenylcyclopropenone (DPC). All receptors derive from a woman in her forties or fifties with alopecia areata. Some clones in this sample may be carry-over from other donors' samples.

The CDR3 nucleotides read TGCAGTGCTGAGACAGGGGGGAATACGCAGTATTTT. It yields the protein CSAETGGNTQYF. The genes are TRBV20-1 and TRBJ2-3; TRBD1 matches 9 bases. The CDR3 loop spans 12 amino acids. The junction had 4 bases not matched to a gene; V was cut back by 5 bases and J by 7 bases. The germline gives CDR1 DFQATT, CDR2 SNEGSKA (reference sequence).

This clonotype was detected only a few times. The chain carries TRBV6-2 or TRBV6-3 and TRBJ2-3; 8 nucleotides match TRBD2. The germline CDR1 and CDR2 sequences are MNHEY and SVGEGT. The CDR3 totals 17 residues. Trimming removed 2 bases from V and 4 bases from J; junction bases left unmatched: 11. As DNA, the CDR3 is TGTGCCAGCAGTTACCCAGTAGGGACTAGTCCCGCAGATACGCAGTATTTT. It yields the protein CASSYPVGTSPADTQYF.

The chain carries TRBV3-1 and TRBJ1-5; a weak D match, TRBD1 (5 bases). V lost 3 bases and J lost 0, with 9 bases in between. CDR3 length equals 15 residues. Germline CDR1 and CDR2: LGHDT and YNNKEL (reference sequence). In nucleotides, the CDR3 is TGTGCCAGCAGCCACGGGGCTTATAGCAATCAGCCCCAGCATTTT. Translated: CASSHGAYSNQPQHF. The whole variable domain, filled in from reference TRBV3-1 and TRBJ1-5, reads DTAVSQTPKYLVTQMGNDKSIKCEQNLGHDTMYWYKQDSKKFLKIMFSYNNKELIINETVPNRFSPKSPDKAHLNLHINSLELGDSAVYFCASSHGAYSNQPQHFGDGTRLSIL.

This clonotype was seen many times. J is TRBJ2-4 and V is TRBV7-2; no clear D. V lost 1 base and J lost 6, with 4 bases in between. The CDR3 runs to 12 residues. CDR1 is SGHTA and CDR2 is FQGNSA in the germline V gene. The CDR3 coding sequence is TGTGCCAGCAGCTTAGATATAAACATTCAGTACTTC. Protein sequence: CASSLDINIQYF.

Only a few counts were recorded for this clonotype. The rearrangement uses TRBV6-2 or TRBV6-3 and TRBJ2-3, with unresolved D. The CDR3 has 14 residues. Germline V lookup: CDR1 MNHEY, CDR2 SVGEGT. The V and J ends lost 1 base and 3 bases respectively, with 8 bases between them. The CDR3 coding sequence is TGTGCCAGCAGTTACTGGTCAGTGACAGATACGCAGTATTTT. It encodes CASSYWSVTDTQYF.

This clonotype has ten or more counts. V gene TRBV20-1 combines with J gene TRBJ1-4; D gene unclear. Trimming pared 5 bases from V and 11 bases from J, leaving 18 bases between. The CDR3 covers 13 residues. Germline CDR1 is DFQATT and CDR2 is SNEGSKA (reference sequence). CDR3 DNA sequence: TGCAGTGCTTTCAGGACCGAGGGAACGAAACTGTTTTTT. Residues: CSAFRTEGTKLFF.

In its sample, this clonotype was seen a few times. The chain combines TRBV11-2 with TRBJ2-3; D might be TRBD1 (6 bases). Trimming stripped 1 base from V and 4 bases from J, with 12 bases between. The CDR3 length is 15 residues. Germline CDR1 and CDR2: SGHAT and FQNNGV. The CDR3, as DNA: TGTGCCAGCAGCTTAGTAAGGGGGAAGGCAGATACGCAGTATTTT. Protein sequence: CASSLVRGKADTQYF.

Here the CDR3 reads CASSLALGKYNEQFF. The CDR3 DNA follows: TGTGCCAGCAGCTTAGCGCTAGGGAAATACAATGAGCAGTTCTTC. The V gene is TRBV7-9, the J gene TRBJ2-1; D is unclear. Trimming removed 0 bases at V and 4 bases at J, with 10 bases between. The length of the CDR3 is 15 residues. Germline V gene lookup returns CDR1 SEHNR and CDR2 FQNEAQ (reference sequence).

This clonotype has a count of ten or more. The CDR3 DNA reads as TGCAGCGTTGAAGACAGCAACACCGGGGAGCTGTTTTTT. Protein product: CSVEDSNTGELFF. The chain couples TRBV29-1 to TRBJ2-2; D call uncertain. V shed 0 bases and J shed 2 bases, with 4 bases lying between them. Germline V gene data show CDR1 as SQVTM and CDR2 as ANQGSEA. The CDR3 loop spans 13 amino acids.

This clonotype occurred many times. The CDR3 protein is CASSPEGRPKETQYF. As DNA, the CDR3 is TGTGCCAGCTCACCCGAAGGGCGTCCAAAAGAGACCCAGTACTTC. This sequence joins TRBV9 and TRBJ2-5; D is unresolved. The CDR3 has 15 residues. Germline V CDR1 and CDR2: SGDLS, YYNGEE. The V end lost 7 bases, the J end lost 3 bases, and 19 bases lay between the germline ends.

This clonotype has more than one count but fewer than ten. CDR3 nucleotide sequence: TGTGCCAGCAGCCCGAGAGACCAGTACGAGCAGTACTTC. Translation gives CASSPRDQYEQYF. The gene calls are TRBV5-4 and TRBJ2-7; D is ambiguous. With 4 bases removed from V and 4 bases from J, the gap between germline ends came to 12 bases. The germline gives CDR1 SGHNT, CDR2 YYREEE (reference sequence). The CDR3 sequence is 13 residues long.

This clonotype occurred many times. The chain recombines TRBV2 with TRBJ1-3, with D possibly being TRBD1 (5 bases). Deletions cut 7 bases from V and 4 bases from J, with 11 bases between. CDR1 and CDR2 (germline): SNHLY, FYNNEI. This CDR3 contains 13 residues. In DNA form, the CDR3 reads TGTGCCAGCAAGAAAGGGACGGGAAACACCATATATTTT. Translation gives CASKKGTGNTIYF.

This clonotype was seen a few times. The rearrangement uses TRBV6-6 and TRBJ2-3; D may be TRBD1 (6 bases). The ends were cut back, 6 bases at V and 4 bases at J, with 14 bases in the middle. This CDR3 spans 14 amino acids. CDR1 is MNHNY, CDR2 SVGAGI, per germline (reference sequence). The CDR3 reads CASRTGSRADTQYF. CDR3 sequence (DNA): TGTGCCAGCAGAACAGGGAGCAGGGCAGATACGCAGTATTTT.

The rearrangement joins TRBV5-6 to TRBJ2-7; D is perhaps TRBD1 or TRBD2 (5 bases each). V lost 4 bases to trimming and J lost 2 bases, with 16 bases between them. Germline CDR1 SGHDT, CDR2 YYEEEE. This CDR3 is 15 amino acids long. CDR3 loop: CASSLGVSGTYEQYF. In nucleotides, the CDR3 is TGTGCCAGCAGCCTGGGGGTCTCTGGCACCTACGAGCAGTACTTC.

This clonotype was seen a few times. The J gene is TRBJ2-1, the V gene TRBV27; 8 bases line up with TRBD1. Trimming removed 0 bases from V and 5 bases from J; junction bases left unmatched: 6. Germline assignment: CDR1 MNHEY and CDR2 SMNVEV (reference sequence). This CDR3 region has 16 residues. The CDR3 coding sequence is TGTGCCAGCAGTTTATCGACAGGGGAGGTACACAATGAGCAGTTCTTC. It encodes CASSLSTGEVHNEQFF.

This clonotype appeared a few times. The chain carries TRBV6-6 and TRBJ1-1, with no clear D. There are 14 residues in the CDR3. The V end was cut by 0 bases, the J end by 3 bases, with 8 bases between. Germline lookup yields CDR1 MNHNY and CDR2 SVGAGI (reference sequence). CDR3 in DNA: TGTGCCAGCAGTTACTCGATGGGTTACACTGAAGCTTTCTTT. Amino acid sequence: CASSYSMGYTEAFF.

The chain is built from TRBV3-1 and TRBJ2-3; D may be TRBD1 (7 bases). The V gene's germline CDR1 is LGHDT and CDR2 YNNKEL (reference sequence). The CDR3 is 15 amino acids. The ends were cut back, 1 base at V and 2 bases at J, with 10 bases in the middle. The DNA for the CDR3 is TGTGCCAGCAGCCAAGGCGGGACAGACACAGATACGCAGTATTTT. This gives the protein CASSQGGTDTDTQYF.

The table lists this clonotype with a few counts. The chain recombines TRBV5-4 with TRBJ2-7; D is perhaps TRBD1 (7 bases). The CDR3 has 15 amino acids. Germline V gene data show CDR1 as SGHNT and CDR2 as YYREEE (reference sequence). The V end lost 0 bases, the J end lost 4 bases, and 14 bases lay between the germline ends. The DNA of the CDR3 is TGTGCCAGCAGCTTGGGGAGGGGGCTAGCGTACGAGCAGTACTTC. As protein: CASSLGRGLAYEQYF.

Only a few counts were recorded for this clonotype. The chain employs TRBV12-3 or TRBV12-4 and TRBJ1-1; D remains ambiguous. The CDR3 consists of 14 residues. The ends were cut back, 6 bases at V and 2 bases at J, with 13 bases in the middle. CDR3 coding DNA: TGTGCCAGCAGCCGCGGGGAAGTCAACACTGAAGCTTTCTTT. Its protein is CASSRGEVNTEAFF.

V usage is TRBV11-2 and J usage is TRBJ1-1, with D unresolved. This CDR3 has 12 residues. CDR1 is SGHAT, CDR2 FQNNGV, per germline. Trimming shortened V by 1 base and J by 7 bases, and 7 bases separated the two germline ends. The CDR3 spells CASSLGGIEAFF. The CDR3 coding sequence is TGTGCCAGCAGCTTAGGCGGGATTGAAGCTTTCTTT. Together with reference TRBV11-2 and TRBJ1-1, the CDR3 gives the full variable domain: EAGVAQSPRYKIIEKRQSVAFWCNPISGHATLYWYQQILGQGPKLLIQFQNNGVVDDSQLPKDRFSAERLKGVDSTLKIQPAKLEDSAVYLCASSLGGIEAFFGQGTRLTVV.

Ten or more counts support this clonotype. The rearrangement uses TRBV5-6 and TRBJ2-7, with D possibly being TRBD1 (5 bases). Germline V gives CDR1 SGHDT, CDR2 YYEEEE. The V and J ends lost 0 bases and 6 bases respectively, with 16 bases between them. The CDR3 spans 15 residues. The CDR3 nucleotides read TGTGCCAGCAGCTTGGGCCCTACAGGCGGCGGCGAGCAGTACTTC. Amino acid sequence: CASSLGPTGGGEQYF.

This clonotype was seen many times. The chain is built from TRBV3-1 and TRBJ1-1; 7 nucleotides agree with TRBD1. Unmatched junction bases numbered 2, after V lost 3 bases and J lost 1 base. Germline V gives CDR1 LGHDT, CDR2 YNNKEL (reference sequence). The CDR3 spans 14 residues. The CDR3 spells CASSHGDRNTEAFF. The CDR3 nucleotides are TGTGCCAGCAGCCACGGGGACAGGAACACTGAAGCTTTCTTT.

With regard to this clonotype: A much larger clone lies one base from this, so it may be a read error. The CDR3 nucleotides are TGCGCCAGCAGCCTCCCGGGGACAGGGGGCACAGATACGCAGTATTTT. This translates into CASSLPGTGGTDTQYF. The chain employs TRBV5-1 and TRBJ2-3, with TRBD1 identical over 10 bases. Germline V gene lookup returns CDR1 SGHRS and CDR2 YFSETQ. This CDR3 has 16 amino acids. V gave up 4 bases and J gave up 1 base; unmatched junction bases: 6.

This clonotype was seen repeatedly, ten times or more. V gene TRBV18 combines with J gene TRBJ1-1; TRBD1 matches at 8 bases. The CDR3 has 15 amino acids. Germline CDR1 and CDR2: KGHSH and LQKENI. With 3 bases clipped from V and 4 bases from J, the junction kept 7 bases outside the gene matches. CDR3 in amino acids: CASSPPGQVITEAFF. In nucleotides, the CDR3 is TGTGCCAGCTCACCCCCGGGACAGGTAATCACTGAAGCTTTCTTT.

This clonotype was seen repeatedly, ten times or more. The chain joins TRBV2 to TRBJ1-1; no firm D call. This CDR3 comprises 13 residues. Germline CDR1 and CDR2: SNHLY and FYNNEI. Deletions cut 6 bases from V and 7 bases from J, with 15 bases between. CDR3 DNA: TGTGCCAGCAGGAGCGACATGGTTAGTGAAGCTTTCTTT. Protein sequence: CASRSDMVSEAFF.